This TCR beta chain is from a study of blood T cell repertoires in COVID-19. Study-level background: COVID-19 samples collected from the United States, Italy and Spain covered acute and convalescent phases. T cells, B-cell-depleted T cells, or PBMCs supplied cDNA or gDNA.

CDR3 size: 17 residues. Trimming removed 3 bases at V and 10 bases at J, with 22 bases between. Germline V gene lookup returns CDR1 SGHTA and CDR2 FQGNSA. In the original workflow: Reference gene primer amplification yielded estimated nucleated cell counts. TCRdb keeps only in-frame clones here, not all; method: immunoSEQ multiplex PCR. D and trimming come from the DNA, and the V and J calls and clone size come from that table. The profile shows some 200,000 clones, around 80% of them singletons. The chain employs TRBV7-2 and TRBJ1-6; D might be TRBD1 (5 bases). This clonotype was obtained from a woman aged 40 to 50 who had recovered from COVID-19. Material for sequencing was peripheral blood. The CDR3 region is CASSFLPLTAQDSPLHF. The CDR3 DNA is TGTGCCAGCAGCTTTCTACCCCTGACAGCCCAGGACTCACCCCTCCACTTT.